This TCR beta chain was retrieved from a study of blood T cell repertoires in COVID-19. Study information: The origin of the acute and convalescent COVID-19 samples was the United States, Italy and Spain.

The authors' processing: Researchers report that nucleated cell counts were estimated from reference gene primer amplification. The assay was immunoSEQ multiplex PCR, and TCRdb's table has in-frame clones only and misses some. The D gene and trimming were derived from the DNA, and the V and J assignments and clone size from that table. The table includes about 300,000 clones, 65% to 90% detected once. This CDR3 comprises 12 residues. The V gene's germline CDR1 is GTSNPN and CDR2 SVGIG (reference sequence). V was pared by 3 bases and J by 7 bases, with 4 bases of the junction left unmatched. This receptor was identified in a human donor in a cohort sampled during active COVID-19. The sample taken for sequencing was peripheral blood. J is TRBJ1-2 and V is TRBV30; TRBD1 aligns across 8 bases. DNA for the CDR3: TGTGCCTGGAGCAGGGGGCTCGGTGGCTACACCTTC. The encoded protein is CAWSRGLGGYTF.